Below are 8 T cell receptor beta chains sequenced from a single sample in a study of blood T cell repertoires in COVID-19. Clones were sequenced by immunoSEQ multiplex PCR, and TCRdb holds only the in-frame ones, with some missing. The sample shows 200,000 to 300,000 clones, around 84% of them seen only once. Sequences were obtained from peripheral blood. The receptors originated from a man aged 55-75 years with acute or convalescent COVID-19.

The chain couples TRBV7-8 to TRBJ1-4; TRBD1 aligns across 7 bases. The CDR3 has 16 residues. Germline trimming cut 5 bases from V and 8 bases from J; bases unmatched to any gene: 14. The germline V gene has CDR1 SGHVS and CDR2 FQNEAQ. CDR3 sequence reads: CASSITRTGLGEKLFF. The CDR3 bases are TGTGCCAGCAGCATCACCCGGACAGGTCTTGGGGAAAAACTGTTTTTT. Complete variable domain (other parts from reference TRBV7-8 and TRBJ1-4): GAGVSQSPRYKVAKRGQDVALRCDPISGHVSLFWYQQALGQGPEFLTYFQNEAQLDKSGLPSDRFFAERPEGSVSTLKIQRTQQEDSAVYLCASSITRTGLGEKLFFGSGTQLSVL.

The chain joins TRBV4-1 to TRBJ1-1, with 8 bases aligning to TRBD1. CDR1 and CDR2 (germline): MGHRA, YSYEKL. The trim removed 6 bases at V and 6 bases at J, leaving 12 bases unmatched. The CDR3 loop spans 15 amino acids. The CDR3 here is CASRPFGQGGPEAFF. As DNA, the CDR3 is TGCGCCAGCAGGCCTTTCGGACAGGGTGGGCCTGAAGCTTTCTTT.

The V call is TRBV10-1, the J call TRBJ2-3; TRBD1 agrees at 7 bases. Germline V gene sequence: CDR1 WNHNN, CDR2 SYGVQD (reference sequence). After removal of 3 bases from V and 4 bases from J, the junction contained 4 bases not matched to a gene. There are 14 residues in the CDR3. CDR3 sequence: CASSDRGFADTQYF. The DNA for the CDR3 is TGCGCCAGCAGTGACAGGGGGTTTGCAGATACGCAGTATTTT.

As regards this clone: At one boundary the junction diverges from the germline segment, which might be a read error. The rearrangement uses TRBV2 and TRBJ1-6; 7 nucleotides line up with TRBD1. Germline V gene data show CDR1 as SNHLY and CDR2 as FYNNEI. The CDR3 is made up of 14 amino acids. DNA of the CDR3: TGTGCCAGCAGAGAAGGGACAGCCAATTCACCCCTCCACTTT. Translating gives CASREGTANSPLHF.

The CDR3 reads CASSQSGTSGDSETQYF. For the CDR3, the DNA is TGTGCCAGCAGCCAATCGGGGACTAGCGGGGACTCAGAGACCCAGTACTTC. This chain connects TRBV3-1 (or the pseudogene TRBV3-2) to TRBJ2-5; 13 nucleotides match TRBD2. Trimming took 2 bases from V and 4 from J; bases not matched to a gene: 7. CDR1 is LGHDT and CDR2 is YNNKEL in the germline V gene (reference sequence). This CDR3 spans 17 amino acids.

The gene calls are TRBV7-8 and TRBJ1-5; a weak D match, TRBD1 (6 bases). Trimming pared 2 bases from V and 1 base from J, leaving 18 bases between. The CDR3 extends over 18 amino acids. Germline lookup yields CDR1 SGHVS and CDR2 FQNEAQ. The CDR3 sequence: CASSLRSRGGASNQPQHF. CDR3 in DNA: TGTGCCAGCAGCTTACGGTCCCGGGGGGGGGCGAGCAATCAGCCCCAGCATTTT.

V is TRBV14 and J is TRBJ1-2; D might be TRBD1 (6 bases). The germline V gene has CDR1 SGHDN and CDR2 FVKESK. CDR3 length: 15 residues. Trimming removed 4 bases from V and 4 bases from J, with 16 bases in between. The DNA of the CDR3 is TGTGCCAGCAGCCGCGACAGGACGTCTGCCTATGGCTACACCTTC. As protein: CASSRDRTSAYGYTF.

This clone has only one observation. The V gene is TRBV6-5, the J gene TRBJ1-5, with D possibly TRBD1 on 6 matching bases. The CDR3 covers 13 residues. V was trimmed by 6 bases and J by 3 bases, leaving 9 bases between them. Germline V gene lookup returns CDR1 MNHEY and CDR2 SVGAGI. The chain's CDR3 is CASRGGYNQPQHF. In DNA form, the CDR3 reads TGTGCCAGCAGAGGGGGATACAATCAGCCCCAGCATTTT.